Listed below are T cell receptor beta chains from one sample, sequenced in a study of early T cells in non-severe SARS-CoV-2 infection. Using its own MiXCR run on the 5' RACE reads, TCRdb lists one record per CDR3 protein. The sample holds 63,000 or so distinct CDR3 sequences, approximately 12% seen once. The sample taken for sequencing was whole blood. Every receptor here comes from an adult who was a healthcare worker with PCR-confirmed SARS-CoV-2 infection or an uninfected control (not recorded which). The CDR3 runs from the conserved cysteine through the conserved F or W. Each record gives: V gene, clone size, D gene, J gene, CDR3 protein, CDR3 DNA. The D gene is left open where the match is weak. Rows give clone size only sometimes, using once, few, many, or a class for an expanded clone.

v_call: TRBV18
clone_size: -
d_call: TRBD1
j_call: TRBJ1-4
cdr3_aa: CASSPTGGTNEKLFF
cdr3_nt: TGTGCCAGCTCACCTACAGGGGGAACTAATGAAAAACTGTTTTTT

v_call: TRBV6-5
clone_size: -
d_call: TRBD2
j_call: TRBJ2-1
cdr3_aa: CASSYRAGGLYNEQFF
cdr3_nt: TGTGCCAGCAGTTACAGAGCGGGAGGGTTATACAATGAGCAGTTCTTC

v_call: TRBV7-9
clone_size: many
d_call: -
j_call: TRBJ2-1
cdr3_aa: CASSPPKLEQFF
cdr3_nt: TGTGCCAGCAGCCCACCGAAACTCGAGCAGTTCTTC

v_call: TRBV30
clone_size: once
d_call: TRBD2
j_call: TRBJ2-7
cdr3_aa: CAWSVSLPGSGGKQYF
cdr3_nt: TGTGCCTGGAGTGTATCCCTCCCGGGTAGCGGGGGGAAGCAGTACTTC

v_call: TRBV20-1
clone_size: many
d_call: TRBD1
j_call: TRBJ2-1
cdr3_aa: CSARGDRVNNEQFF
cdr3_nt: TGCAGTGCTAGGGGTGACAGGGTAAACAATGAGCAGTTCTTC

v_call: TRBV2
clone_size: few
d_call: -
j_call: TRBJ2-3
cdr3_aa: CASILGGDTQYF
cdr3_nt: TGTGCCAGCATCCTAGGGGGAGATACGCAGTATTTT

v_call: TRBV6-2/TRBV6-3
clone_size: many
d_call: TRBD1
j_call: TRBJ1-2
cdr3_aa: CASSYSTGGNYGYTF
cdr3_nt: TGTGCCAGCAGTTATAGTACAGGGGGCAACTATGGCTACACCTTC

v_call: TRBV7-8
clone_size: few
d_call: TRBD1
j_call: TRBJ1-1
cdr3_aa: CASSLRGQGAVYTEAFF
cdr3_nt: TGTGCCAGCAGCTTAAGGGGACAGGGGGCGGTCTACACTGAAGCTTTCTTT

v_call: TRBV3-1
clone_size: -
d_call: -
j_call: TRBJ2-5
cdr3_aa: CASSLRRQGGQETQYF
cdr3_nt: TGTGCCAGCAGCCTACGACGACAGGGAGGGCAAGAGACCCAGTACTTC

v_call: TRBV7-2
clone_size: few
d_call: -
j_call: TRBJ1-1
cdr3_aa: CASSLVIWGSSPEAFF
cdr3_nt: TGTGCCAGCAGCTTAGTTATATGGGGTAGCTCCCCTGAAGCTTTCTTT

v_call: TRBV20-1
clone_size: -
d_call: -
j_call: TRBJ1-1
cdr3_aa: CSASLSGEKDAFF
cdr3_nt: TGCAGTGCTAGTTTGTCGGGGGAAAAGGATGCTTTCTTT

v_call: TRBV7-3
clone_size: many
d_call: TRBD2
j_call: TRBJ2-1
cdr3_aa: CASSSGLVNEQFF
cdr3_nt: TGTGCCAGCAGCTCGGGACTAGTGAATGAGCAGTTCTTC

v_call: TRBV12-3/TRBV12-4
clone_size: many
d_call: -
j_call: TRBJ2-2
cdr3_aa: CASSLLLGVGTGELFF
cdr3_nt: TGTGCCAGCAGTTTATTGTTGGGGGTCGGCACCGGGGAGCTGTTTTTT

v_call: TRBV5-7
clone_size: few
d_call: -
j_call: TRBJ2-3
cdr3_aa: CASSQTDRLPDTQYF
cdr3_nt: TGTGCCAGCAGCCAGACCGACAGACTCCCAGATACGCAGTATTTT

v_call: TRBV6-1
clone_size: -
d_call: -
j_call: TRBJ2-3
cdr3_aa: CASENGDTQYF
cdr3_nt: TGTGCCAGCGAAAACGGAGATACGCAGTATTTT

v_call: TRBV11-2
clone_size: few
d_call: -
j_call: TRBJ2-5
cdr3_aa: CASSSNAGTWETQYF
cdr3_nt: TGTGCCAGCAGCTCGAATGCGGGGACTTGGGAGACCCAGTACTTC

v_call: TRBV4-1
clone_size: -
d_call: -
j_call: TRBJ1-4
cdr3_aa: CASSQGLTGDNEKLFF
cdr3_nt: TGCGCCAGCAGCCAAGGACTGACAGGTGACAATGAAAAACTGTTTTTT

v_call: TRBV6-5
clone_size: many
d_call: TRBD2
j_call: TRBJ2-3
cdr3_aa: CASSYSPSGGGSDTQYF
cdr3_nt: TGTGCCAGCAGTTACTCGCCTAGCGGGGGGGGATCAGATACGCAGTATTTT

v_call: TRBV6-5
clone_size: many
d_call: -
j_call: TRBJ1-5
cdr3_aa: CASSPPNQPQHF
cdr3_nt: TGTGCCAGCAGCCCACCTAATCAGCCCCAGCATTTT

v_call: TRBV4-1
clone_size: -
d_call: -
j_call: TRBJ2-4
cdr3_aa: CASSQDRLAKNIQYF
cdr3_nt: TGCGCCAGCAGCCAAGATCGTCTAGCCAAAAACATTCAGTACTTC

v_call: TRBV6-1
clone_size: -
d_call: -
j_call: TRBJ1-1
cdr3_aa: CASSGGQNTEAFF
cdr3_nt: TGTGCCAGCAGTGGCGGGCAGAACACTGAAGCTTTCTTT

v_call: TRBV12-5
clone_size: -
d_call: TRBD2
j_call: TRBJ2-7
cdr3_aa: CASGLTTSGPSYEQYF
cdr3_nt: TGTGCTAGTGGTTTGACGACTAGCGGGCCCTCCTACGAGCAGTACTTC

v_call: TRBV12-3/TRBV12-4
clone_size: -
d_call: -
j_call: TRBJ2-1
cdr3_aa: CASSLSRTSYNEQFF
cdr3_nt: TGTGCCAGCAGCCTCAGTAGAACCTCCTACAATGAGCAGTTCTTC

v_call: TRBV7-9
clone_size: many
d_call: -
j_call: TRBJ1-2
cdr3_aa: CASSLGHSNYGYTF
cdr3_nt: TGTGCCAGCAGCTTAGGGCATTCTAACTATGGCTACACCTTC

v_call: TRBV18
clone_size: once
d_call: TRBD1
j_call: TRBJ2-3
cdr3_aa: CASTRDRQYF
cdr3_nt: TGTGCCAGCACCAGGGACAGGCAGTATTTT

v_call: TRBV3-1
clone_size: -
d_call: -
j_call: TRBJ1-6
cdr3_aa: CASKAVDRNSPLHF
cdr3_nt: TGTGCCAGCAAGGCCGTCGACAGAAATTCACCCCTCCACTTT

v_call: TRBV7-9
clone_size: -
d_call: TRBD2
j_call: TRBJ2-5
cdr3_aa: CATSGGGAEETQYF
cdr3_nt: TGTGCCACCAGCGGCGGGGGGGCCGAAGAGACCCAGTACTTC

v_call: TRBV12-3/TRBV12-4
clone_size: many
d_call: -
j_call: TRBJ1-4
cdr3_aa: CASSLKGPAEKLFF
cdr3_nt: TGTGCCAGCAGTTTGAAGGGACCGGCTGAAAAACTGTTTTTT

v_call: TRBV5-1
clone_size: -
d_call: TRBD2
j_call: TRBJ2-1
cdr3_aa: CASSSHGRASGDNEQFF
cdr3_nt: TGCGCCAGCAGCTCACACGGCAGGGCTAGCGGGGACAATGAGCAGTTCTTC

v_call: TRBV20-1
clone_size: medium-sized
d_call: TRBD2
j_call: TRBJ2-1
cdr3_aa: CSARGLAGYNEQFF
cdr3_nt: TGCAGTGCTAGGGGACTAGCGGGATACAATGAGCAGTTCTTC

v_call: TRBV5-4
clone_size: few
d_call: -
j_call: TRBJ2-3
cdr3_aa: CASSLRPADTQYF
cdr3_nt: TGTGCCAGCAGCCTACGCCCGGCGGATACGCAGTATTTT

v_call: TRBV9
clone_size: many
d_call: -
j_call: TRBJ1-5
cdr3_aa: CASSVGAGFNQPQHF
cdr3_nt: TGTGCCAGCAGCGTAGGGGCAGGGTTCAATCAGCCCCAGCATTTT

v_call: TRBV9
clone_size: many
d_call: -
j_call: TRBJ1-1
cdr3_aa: CASSVDGRPNTEAFF
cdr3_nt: TGTGCCAGCAGCGTAGATGGACGGCCGAACACTGAAGCTTTCTTT

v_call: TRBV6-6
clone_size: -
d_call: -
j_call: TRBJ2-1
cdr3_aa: CASRLVTYNEQFF
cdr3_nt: TGTGCCAGCAGACTAGTGACCTACAATGAGCAGTTCTTC